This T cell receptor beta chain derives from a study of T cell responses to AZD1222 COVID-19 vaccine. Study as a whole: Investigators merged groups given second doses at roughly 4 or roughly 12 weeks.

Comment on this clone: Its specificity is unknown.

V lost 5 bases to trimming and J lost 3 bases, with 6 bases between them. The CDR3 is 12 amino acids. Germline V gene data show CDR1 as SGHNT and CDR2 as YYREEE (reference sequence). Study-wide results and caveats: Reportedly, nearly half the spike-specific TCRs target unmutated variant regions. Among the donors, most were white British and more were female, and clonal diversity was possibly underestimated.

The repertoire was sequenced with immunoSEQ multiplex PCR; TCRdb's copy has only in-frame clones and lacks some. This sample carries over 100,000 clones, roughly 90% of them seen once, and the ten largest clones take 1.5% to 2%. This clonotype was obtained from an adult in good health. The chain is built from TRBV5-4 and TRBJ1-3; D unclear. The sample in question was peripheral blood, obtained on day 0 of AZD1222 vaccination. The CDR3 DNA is TGTGCCAGCAGTCGAGATGGAAACACCATATATTTT. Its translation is CASSRDGNTIYF.